Sequencing of this T cell receptor beta chain was carried out in a study of blood T cells in healthy people across ages. In the study overall: Per two T cells, template switching captured roughly one barcoded beta molecule.

This clonotype has a handful of counts. The antigen is not known. Broader study findings: Reliance upon unsorted PBMCs precluded definitive naive versus antigen-experienced comparison. Estimated diversity, derived from one million T cells, was regarded as an underestimate.

Using a J-beta primer mix together with a sample-barcoded 5' primer, a second PCR was run for about 6 to 11 cycles. TCRdb re-called the 5' RACE reads through MiXCR, storing one row per CDR3 protein. The repertoire includes about 680,000 distinct CDR3 sequences, around 45% of them detected once, and approximately 32% sits in the top ten. Every sample had a minimum of 6.5 million PBMCs isolated. This TCR was sampled from a woman between 55 and 75 years old in good health. Material: blood.

The CDR3 DNA is TGTGCCAGCAGCTTACGGGTAGGCAGGGGCCTAGGTACGCAGTATTTT. Translated, it gives CASSLRVGRGLGTQYF. J is TRBJ2-3 and V is TRBV7-2, with a weak D call TRBD1 (6 bases). Germline assignment: CDR1 SGHTA and CDR2 FQGNSA. V was trimmed by 2 bases and J by 8 bases, leaving 20 bases between them. This CDR3 contains 16 residues. Variable domain in full (rest from reference TRBV7-2 and TRBJ2-3): GAGVSQSPSNKVTEKGKDVELRCDPISGHTALYWYRQSLGQGLEFLIYFQGNSAPDKSGLPSDRFSAERTGGSVSTLTIQRTQQEDSAVYLCASSLRVGRGLGTQYFGPGTRLTVL.